This TCR beta chain is from a study of CD8+CD57+ T cells in acquired aplastic anemia listed by TCRdb under 2018. Context from the whole study: Extracted DNA from sorted CD4+ and CD8+ cells averaged about 2.9 ug, ranging from about 0.18 to 27.4 ug. CD8+CD57+ expansion was defined as a frequency above the mean frequency observed in healthy subjects. The study at large found these results: Between patients and healthy controls, no significant difference in CD8+ Simpson's diversity was found (P=0.060). Twenty-nine CD8+ CDR3 sequences were found in both patients and controls but appeared to be highly expressed in patients and within the immunodominant clones of the patients.

A note on this clonotype: Its antigen target is currently unknown. Base qualities are not recorded, but no much larger clone differs from it by a single base.

V was cut back by 10 bases and J by 4 bases, leaving a gap of 21 bases between them. CDR1 and CDR2, looked up from the germline V gene, are ENHRY and SYGVKD. The CDR3, cysteine through phenylalanine, is 15 amino acids long. Only the CDR3 portion is preserved as DNA: 45 bases, with reading frame beginning at the first base. Patients chosen for sequencing had shown expansion of CD8+CD57+ cells by flow cytometry. All patients had severe acquired aplastic anemia diagnosed by International Study of Aplastic Anemia and Agranulocytosis and Camitta criteria. Patients had received no therapy at the time of blood sampling. In this study, sorted CD4+ and CD8+ T cells from the blood of healthy subjects and of severe aplastic anemia patients had their TCR repertoires deep-sequenced. Patients were enrolled in the USA under clinicaltrials.gov protocols 00001620, 01623167, 00001397, 00071045, 00081523 and 00961064. Ficoll-Paque density gradient centrifugation was used to isolate peripheral blood mononuclear cells. Before DNA extraction, CD4+ and CD8+ T cells were sorted with FACS or magnetic beads.

Profiling of TCR beta VDJ combinations and CDR3 sequences used genomic DNA as the template. An Illumina HiSeq 2000 was used for TCR repertoire sequencing. The paper's data handling went like this. TRBV/TRBJ rearrangement plots, CDR3 size and DJ length profiles, and Simpson's diversity index were used to assess repertoires. The most abundant DNA sequence in the deep sequencing data was defined as the immunodominant clone. CDR3 amino acid sequences were checked for sharing between subjects and were compared against published repertoires and the VDJdb database. The raw public reads went through TCRdb reprocessing: fastp at Q25, MiXCR clone calling, in-frame beta chains kept. Each CDR3 protein gets just one entry, which takes the most common genes and DNA from the rows behind it. The V and J calls and clone size are TCRdb's, not the authors'. For this sample the table gives about 190,000 distinct CDR3 sequences, of which approximately 50% were detected only once. The ten largest make up over 7.5% of the sample.

The sample comprised sorted CD4+, CD8+, or CD8+CD57+ T cells (not recorded which) from PBMCs. The sequence joins TRBV10-3 to TRBJ2-3, and the D gene may be TRBD2, 8 bases matching. The TCR sequence derives from a human donor with aplastic anemia. The DNA reads as follows: TGTGCCAGCAGCGTCGGGAGGGGGCGGTCAGATACGCAGTATTTT. This is translated as CASSVGRGRSDTQYF.